The 16 T cell receptor beta chains listed next were all sequenced from one sample in a study of blood T cell repertoires in COVID-19. This table comes from immunoSEQ multiplex PCR, and its TCRdb copy is limited to in-frame clones, with some not included. The sample holds 250,000 to 350,000 clones; approximately 88% are singletons and the top ten take 0.94%. Input material: peripheral blood. These receptors were collected from a middle-aged woman who had recovered from COVID-19.

V usage is TRBV28 and J usage is TRBJ2-5; 9 positions agree with TRBD1. The J segment lost 4 bases and the V segment lost 4 bases, leaving 10 bases of the junction unmatched. The CDR3 length is 16 residues. CDR1 and CDR2 (germline): MDHEN, SYDVKM. CDR3 sequence: CASSWTTGGVGETQYF. CDR3 bases: TGTGCCAGCAGTTGGACAACAGGGGGCGTAGGAGAGACCCAGTACTTC.

The chain links TRBV5-6 to TRBJ1-2; 7 positions match TRBD1. Germline V CDR1 and CDR2: SGHDT, YYEEEE. This CDR3 has 16 residues. Trimming at V came to 0 bases and at J to 4 bases, leaving 9 bases not matched to a gene. The CDR3 nucleotides are TGTGCCAGCAGCTTGGTTGACAGGGACTCAAGCTATGGCTACACCTTC. This translates into CASSLVDRDSSYGYTF.

CDR3 sequence: CASSLAQGRYEQYF. CDR3 nucleotides: TGTGCCAGCAGTTTGGCCCAGGGGCGATACGAGCAGTACTTC. The chain combines TRBV28 with TRBJ2-7, with D perhaps TRBD1 (6 bases). The CDR3 is 14 residues long. Germline lookup yields CDR1 MDHEN and CDR2 SYDVKM. V was cut by 3 bases and J by 4 bases, with 13 bases left in between. Full variable domain (rest looked up from reference TRBV28 and TRBJ2-7): DVKVTQSSRYLVKRTGEKVFLECVQDMDHENMFWYRQDPGLGLRLIYFSYDVKMKEKGDIPEGYSVSREKKERFSLILESASTNQTSMYLCASSLAQGRYEQYFGPGTRLTVT.

The chain recombines TRBV9 with TRBJ1-1; D might be TRBD1 (5 bases). The germline V gene encodes CDR1 SGDLS and CDR2 YYNGEE. The CDR3 loop spans 14 amino acids. Trimming cost V 0 bases and J 5 bases, with 11 bases left between them. CDR3 sequence reads: CASSVGSGGTEAFF. The CDR3 DNA sequence: TGTGCCAGCAGCGTAGGCAGCGGGGGTACTGAAGCTTTCTTT. Looking up the rest from reference TRBV9 and TRBJ1-1 gives the full variable domain: DSGVTQTPKHLITATGQRVTLRCSPRSGDLSVYWYQQSLDQGLQFLIQYYNGEERAKGNILERFSAQQFPDLHSELNLSSLELGDSALYFCASSVGSGGTEAFFGQGTRLTVV.

CDR3 bases: TGTGCCAGCAGCCAAGCGGGCGAGCACACAGGTGAGCAGTTCTTC. This encodes CASSQAGEHTGEQFF. This chain connects TRBV3-1 (or the pseudogene TRBV3-2) to TRBJ2-1; the D gene is possibly TRBD1 (5 bases). Trimming removed 1 base at V and 9 bases at J, with 16 bases between. The CDR3 totals 15 residues. Germline V gene sequence: CDR1 LGHDT, CDR2 YNNKEL (reference sequence).

V is TRBV6-6 and J is TRBJ2-1, with D maybe TRBD2 (6 bases). This CDR3 spans 18 amino acids. V was trimmed by 5 bases and J by 7 bases, leaving 27 bases between them. Germline values: CDR1 MNHNY, CDR2 SVGAGI (reference sequence). The CDR3 is CASSPRGGGTGAGNEQFF. For the CDR3, the DNA is TGTGCCAGCAGTCCTAGGGGAGGTGGAACGGGAGCTGGGAATGAGCAGTTCTTC.

This clone was seen once. The CDR3 region is CASSLLSFSEAFF. CDR3 nucleotide sequence: TGTGCCAGCAGCTTACTCTCCTTCTCTGAAGCTTTCTTT. This chain uses TRBV7-2 with TRBJ1-1; D uncertain. Germline CDR1 is SGHTA and CDR2 is FQGNSA. This CDR3 contains 13 residues. Trimming took 2 bases from V and 6 from J, leaving 10 bases between them. Full variable domain (missing parts from reference TRBV7-2 and TRBJ1-1): GAGVSQSPSNKVTEKGKDVELRCDPISGHTALYWYRQSLGQGLEFLIYFQGNSAPDKSGLPSDRFSAERTGGSVSTLTIQRTQQEDSAVYLCASSLLSFSEAFFGQGTRLTVV.

The chain has TRBV27 and TRBJ2-1; possible D gene TRBD2, 6 bases. Germline V gene data show CDR1 as MNHEY and CDR2 as SMNVEV (reference sequence). This CDR3 spans 13 amino acids. V lost 4 bases and J lost 5, with 9 bases in between. CDR3 sequence (DNA): TGTGCCAGCAGTTCCGGGACTCACAATGAGCAGTTCTTC. Residues: CASSSGTHNEQFF.

This clone has a handful of counts. The chain is built from TRBV10-3 and TRBJ2-1; possible D gene TRBD1, 5 bases. The CDR3 totals 12 residues. Trimming left V 10 bases short and J 10 bases short, with 17 bases between. CDR1 is ENHRY and CDR2 is SYGVKD in the germline V gene. The CDR3 is CATGHGVTEQFF. The CDR3 DNA is TGTGCCACCGGACACGGCGTGACCGAGCAGTTCTTC.

This rearrangement joins TRBV5-1 to TRBJ2-2, with unresolved D. V lost 4 bases, J lost 7 bases, and 14 bases lay in between. The CDR3 runs to 14 residues. Germline assignment: CDR1 SGHRS and CDR2 YFSETQ. In nucleotides, the CDR3 is TGCGCCAGCAGCCCCAGACTTGATTTCGGGGAGCTGTTTTTT. Translation gives CASSPRLDFGELFF.

The V and J genes are TRBV7-2 and TRBJ1-2; D may be TRBD1 (5 bases). Germline V lookup: CDR1 SGHTA, CDR2 FQGNSA. This CDR3 region has 14 residues. V lost 3 bases to trimming and J lost 8 bases, with 16 bases between them. This CDR3 reads CASSFTGPLSGYTF. The CDR3 DNA reads as TGTGCCAGCAGCTTCACAGGACCTCTATCGGGCTACACCTTC.

The chain links TRBV6-7 to TRBJ1-4, with D unresolved. TRBV6-7 is filed as an ORF, its function uncertain. The CDR3 has 16 residues. V gave up 0 bases and J gave up 8 bases, with 16 bases separating them. CDR3 sequence: CASSYSGSNFREKLFF. Written as DNA, the CDR3 is TGTGCCAGCAGTTACTCGGGCAGCAACTTTCGAGAAAAACTGTTTTTT.

The chain carries TRBV6-5 and TRBJ2-7; 14 nucleotides align to TRBD2. Germline assignment: CDR1 MNHEY and CDR2 SVGAGI. V shed 7 bases and J 3 bases; nucleotides not matched to a gene: 5. The length of the CDR3 is 15 residues. The CDR3 here is CASTQGLAGGYEQYF. The DNA of the CDR3 is TGTGCCAGCACCCAAGGACTAGCGGGAGGCTACGAGCAGTACTTC.

The V gene is TRBV21-1, the J gene TRBJ2-7; the table's D gene call, TRBD2, was not cross checked with the DNA. TRBV21-1 is reported as a pseudogene. This CDR3 is 16 amino acids long. The CDR3 DNA reads TGTGCCAGCAGCAAATCTCCTAGCGGAGGCGGGTACGAGCAGTACTTC. Translation gives CASSKSPSGGGYEQYF.

This clone was seen a few times. The chain links TRBV2 to TRBJ1-1; 11 bases are a match to TRBD1. Germline CDR1 is SNHLY and CDR2 is FYNNEI. V shed 3 bases, J shed 8 bases, and the junction held 2 bases outside the gene matches. This CDR3 comprises 13 residues. Here the CDR3 reads CASSERDRGEAFF. The CDR3 bases are TGTGCCAGCAGTGAGAGGGACAGGGGGGAAGCTTTCTTT.

The chain carries TRBV25-1 and TRBJ2-2; 14 nucleotides align to TRBD2. The CDR3 has 17 amino acids. V trimming: 6 bases; J trimming: 2 bases; junction bases outside the gene matches: 5. Germline V CDR1 and CDR2: MGHDK, SYGVNS. The CDR3 is CASRAGLAGGNTGELFF. Written as DNA, the CDR3 is TGTGCCAGCAGGGCAGGACTAGCGGGAGGCAACACCGGGGAGCTGTTTTTT.